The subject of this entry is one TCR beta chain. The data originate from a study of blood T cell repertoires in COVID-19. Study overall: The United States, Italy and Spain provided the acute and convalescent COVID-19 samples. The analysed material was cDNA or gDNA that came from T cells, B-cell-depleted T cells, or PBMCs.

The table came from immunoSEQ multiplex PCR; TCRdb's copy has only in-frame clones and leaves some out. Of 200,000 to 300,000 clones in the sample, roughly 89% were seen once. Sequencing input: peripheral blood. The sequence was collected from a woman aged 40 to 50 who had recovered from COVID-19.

The chain's CDR3 is CASSSSRTGDSPLHF. In nucleotides, the CDR3 is TGTGCCAGCAGCTCAAGCAGGACAGGGGATTCACCCCTCCACTTT. This chain connects TRBV7-2 to TRBJ1-6; 9 bases are shared with TRBD1. Germline values: CDR1 SGHTA, CDR2 FQGNSA. J lost 8 bases, V lost 4 bases, and 6 bases had no gene match. This CDR3 region has 15 residues.